The present T cell receptor (beta chain) was sequenced within a study of T cell clones after liver transplantation (dated by TCRdb to between 2018 and 2021). Describing the broader study: The samples were obtained from ITN030ST, a randomized trial that attempted immunosuppression withdrawal within 2 years after liver transplantation. Donor-reactive T cell clones were identified by TCRbeta sequencing following a pre-transplant mixed lymphocyte reaction and were subsequently tracked in post-transplant blood. Tolerance was defined as complete immunosuppression withdrawal for at least one year with no rise in liver enzymes beyond twice the upper limit of normal. As an antigen-independent comparator for the donor-reactive sequences, third party-reactive TCRbeta sequences from pre-transplant MLRs were identified as well. No induction therapy was given to the subjects, and standard immunosuppression was administered until randomization at 12-24 months post-transplant. Blood samples were collected pre-transplant, pre-randomization before withdrawal, and post-randomization after either complete withdrawal or failed withdrawal. Three of the eight recipients were HCV-positive; the others were transplanted for non-autoimmune, non-viral indications. Of the 8 liver transplant recipients making up the studied cohort, 3 were classified as tolerant and 5 as non-tolerant.

Unstimulated PBMCs, after thawing, were stained for CD3, CD4 and CD8 and then FACS-sorted into CD3+CD4+ and CD3+CD8+ populations. All 8 studied subjects were randomized to immunosuppression withdrawal. Genomic DNA was isolated with the Qiagen DNeasy Blood and Tissue Kit. What the study reported, not specific to this receptor: Low numbers of available donor cells limited the measurable donor-reactive repertoire in two subjects. Circulating donor-reactive CD4 TCRbeta sequences fell significantly post-transplant in most of the 8 subjects, irrespective of tolerance or HCV status. The conclusions were preliminary, being limited by small, heterogeneous patient numbers and by non-standardized post-transplant time points. Once repertoire turnover was taken into account, donor-reactive detection showed a significant reduction for CD4 in 7 of 8 subjects and for CD8 in 8 of 8. Because allograft tissue specimens were not available, migration of donor-reactive T cells into the graft, rather than deletion, may have occurred. Donor-reactive sequences decreased more than third party-reactive sequences, which suggests partial antigen-specific deletion that was not related to withdrawal success.

Including cysteine and phenylalanine, the CDR3 has 13 amino acids. The entry retains the CDR3 DNA only, 39 bases that are in frame from base 1. V loses 8 bases, J loses 8 bases, and the germline ends lie 18 bases apart. The germline V gene (reference sequence) provides CDR1 LNHDA and CDR2 SQIVND. Using immunoSEQ, frozen genomic DNA was subjected to high-throughput TCRbeta CDR3 sequencing, a process that included PCR amplification, mapping, bias correction and internal controls. In the paper's pipeline: Only productive rearrangements were retained, and each unique TCRbeta sequence was defined by its CDR3 nucleotide sequence together with its V and J gene. A sequence counted as donor-reactive only if the sequence showed at least 5-fold expansion in CFSE-low cells compared with unstimulated pre-transplant cells and had a frequency of at least 0.01%. To ensure at least 90% detection power, minimum frequency thresholds were set for each subject based on that subject's lowest-template unstimulated sample. Jensen-Shannon divergence between the top 1000 TCRbeta sequences after and before transplant was used to measure repertoire turnover. Two-sided Fisher's exact tests were used to test for changes in the detection of donor-reactive sequences. TCRdb limited this immuneACCESS table to in-frame rearrangements with V and J called. A share of clones is missing; checked studies link under half to unresolved V genes, and the rest is unexplained. V and J calls and clone size are those listed in that table; D and trimming were worked out from the DNA. This sample comprises around 71,000 clones, 80% of them detected only once. The ten largest clones capture approximately 0.79% of the sample.

This clone was counted a few times. It has no known antigen specificity. Base qualities are not provided; no much larger clone lies one nucleotide away. The chain joins TRBV19 to TRBJ1-2; no D gene can be assigned with confidence. The starting material was CD4+ T cells from blood, obtained 12 months after liver transplant. The TCR originated in a human patient who received a liver transplant. After a transplant, certain T cells may trace back to the graft donor. CDR3 reads: CASGNWGGNGYTF. The bases read TGTGCCAGTGGAAACTGGGGTGGGAACGGCTACACCTTC.